This TCR beta chain is drawn from a study of PD-L1 blockade in urothelial cancer. In the study overall: Male patients with bladder-origin urothelial cancer numbered about 90% of the roughly 29. Per blood sample, T cells had a median of 141,255.

V trimming: 7 bases; J trimming: 4 bases; junction bases outside the gene matches: 9. CDR3 length: 15 amino acids. Germline V CDR1 and CDR2: LNHDA, SQIVND (reference sequence). The repertoire was sequenced with immunoSEQ multiplex PCR; TCRdb's copy has only in-frame clones and lacks some. The sample has tens of thousands of clones, roughly 76% seen once. As for time point: pretreatment peripheral blood. The cohort comprised individuals with locally advanced or metastatic urothelial carcinoma. The gene calls are TRBV19 and TRBJ2-3, with 9 bases lining up with TRBD1. This sample comprised PBMCs, obtained around atezolizumab (anti-PD-L1) treatment. This receptor was obtained from a man between 65 and 79 years old with urothelial cancer. In DNA, the CDR3 is TGTGCCAGTACCTTGACAGGGGGAGACTCAGATACGCAGTATTTT. Encoded protein: CASTLTGGDSDTQYF. The whole variable domain, remainder taken from reference TRBV19 and TRBJ2-3, is DGGITQSPKYLFRKEGQNVTLSCEQNLNHDAMYWYRQDPGQGLRLIYYSQIVNDFQKGDIAEGYSVSREKKESFPLTVTSAQKNPTAFYLCASTLTGGDSDTQYFGPGTRLTVL.